This T cell receptor (beta chain) came from a study of T cell repertoires in cytomegalovirus infection. Turning to the study itself: Public TCR beta signatures indicated both CMV infection and matching HLA type. Points from the study as a whole: Cumulative public TCR beta family frequency identified carriers of CMV plus the relevant HLA.

Germline CDR1 is SEHNR and CDR2 is FQNEAQ (reference sequence). Unmatched junction bases numbered 2, after V lost 5 bases and J lost 4 bases. CDR3 length: 14 amino acids. Details on this clonotype: Its target is not known.

TCRdb called the reads again in MiXCR, with one record for every CDR3 protein. The sample holds tens of thousands of distinct CDR3 sequences, approximately 22% seen once. This receptor was obtained from a human donor in good health (CMV status not recorded). Some clones in this sample may be carry-over from other donors' samples. Material: CD8+ T cells from cultured PBMCs, obtained from culture after CMV antigen stimulation. This chain joins TRBV7-9 and TRBJ1-6; 7 bases fit TRBD1. The CDR3 region is CASSLTGYNSPLHF. DNA of the CDR3: TGTGCCAGCAGCCTGACAGGGTATAATTCACCCCTCCACTTT.